This is a list of T cell receptor beta chains from one sample in a study of T cell responses to AZD1222 COVID-19 vaccine. This table comes from immunoSEQ multiplex PCR, and its TCRdb copy is limited to in-frame clones, with some not included. Counted here are more than 80,000 clones, roughly 90% occurring once; the ten biggest clones make up about 6%. Sequenced material: peripheral blood, taken on day 0 of AZD1222 vaccination. These receptors all stem from an adult in good health. Both conserved end residues are part of each CDR3. The order of the fields is D gene, V gene, clone size, J gene, CDR3 protein, CDR3 DNA. D genes are given only for firm matches. Some rows mark clone size as missing; the rest say once, few, many or name a class of expanded clone.

d_gene: TRBD1; v_gene: TRBV10-3; abundance: .; j_gene: TRBJ1-1; CDR3aa: CAITLTGGTEAFF; CDR3nt: TGTGCCATCACCCTGACAGGGGGCACTGAAGCTTTCTTT
d_gene: .; v_gene: TRBV28; abundance: .; j_gene: TRBJ2-2; CDR3aa: CASRSGSANTGELFF; CDR3nt: TGTGCCAGCAGGAGCGGTAGCGCAAACACCGGGGAGCTGTTTTTT
d_gene: .; v_gene: TRBV6-5; abundance: .; j_gene: TRBJ1-2; CDR3aa: CASSYTGGNGYTF; CDR3nt: TGTGCCAGCAGTTACACTGGCGGGAATGGCTACACCTTC
d_gene: .; v_gene: TRBV19; abundance: .; j_gene: TRBJ1-5; CDR3aa: CASSIEGSQPQHF; CDR3nt: TGTGCCAGTAGTATAGAGGGGTCTCAGCCCCAGCATTTT
d_gene: .; v_gene: TRBV11-2; abundance: .; j_gene: TRBJ1-4; CDR3aa: CASSTHRARANEKLFF; CDR3nt: TGTGCCAGCAGCACCCACAGGGCCCGGGCTAATGAAAAACTGTTTTTT
d_gene: .; v_gene: TRBV9; abundance: .; j_gene: TRBJ2-7; CDR3aa: CASSVGGSSYEQYF; CDR3nt: TGTGCCAGCAGCGTAGGAGGCAGCTCCTACGAGCAGTACTTC
d_gene: TRBD1; v_gene: TRBV7-2; abundance: .; j_gene: TRBJ1-5; CDR3aa: CASSLTGTGGSDSNQPQHF; CDR3nt: TGTGCCAGCAGCTTAACCGGGACAGGGGGGAGTGATAGCAATCAGCCCCAGCATTTT
d_gene: .; v_gene: TRBV11-2; abundance: .; j_gene: TRBJ1-2; CDR3aa: CASSATWGTGYTF; CDR3nt: TGTGCCAGCAGCGCTACCTGGGGGACAGGCTACACCTTC
d_gene: .; v_gene: TRBV7-2; abundance: .; j_gene: TRBJ1-1; CDR3aa: CASSLRRVWTEAFF; CDR3nt: TGTGCCAGCAGCTTACGGAGGGTTTGGACTGAAGCTTTCTTT
d_gene: .; v_gene: TRBV4-2; abundance: .; j_gene: TRBJ1-2; CDR3aa: CASSQQDSGGYGYTF; CDR3nt: TGTGCCAGCAGCCAGCAGGACAGCGGGGGGTATGGCTACACCTTC
d_gene: .; v_gene: TRBV20-1; abundance: once; j_gene: TRBJ2-1; CDR3aa: CSASGVYEQFF; CDR3nt: TGCAGTGCTAGCGGGGTGTATGAGCAGTTCTTC
d_gene: TRBD2; v_gene: TRBV9; abundance: .; j_gene: TRBJ2-5; CDR3aa: CASSPGLANGEETQYF; CDR3nt: TGTGCCAGCAGCCCCGGACTAGCCAACGGGGAAGAGACCCAGTACTTC
d_gene: TRBD1; v_gene: TRBV5-1; abundance: .; j_gene: TRBJ1-5; CDR3aa: CASRPDRAGQPQHF; CDR3nt: TGCGCCAGCCGTCCGGACAGGGCAGGGCAGCCCCAGCATTTT
d_gene: .; v_gene: TRBV18; abundance: .; j_gene: TRBJ1-2; CDR3aa: CASSPSEGNYGYTF; CDR3nt: TGTGCCAGCTCACCGAGCGAGGGTAACTATGGCTACACCTTC
d_gene: .; v_gene: TRBV12-3/TRBV12-4; abundance: .; j_gene: TRBJ2-5; CDR3aa: CASLEGVSETQYF; CDR3nt: TGTGCCAGCCTCGAAGGAGTATCAGAGACCCAGTACTTC
d_gene: .; v_gene: TRBV3-1/TRBV3-2; abundance: .; j_gene: TRBJ2-5; CDR3aa: CASQPTGEAWETQYF; CDR3nt: TGTGCCAGCCAGCCCACGGGGGAGGCCTGGGAGACCCAGTACTTC
d_gene: .; v_gene: TRBV27; abundance: .; j_gene: TRBJ1-1; CDR3aa: CASRLTAANTEAFF; CDR3nt: TGTGCCAGCAGATTGACCGCAGCGAACACTGAAGCTTTCTTT
d_gene: TRBD1; v_gene: TRBV7-9; abundance: .; j_gene: TRBJ2-2; CDR3aa: CASRPSGTGDTGELFF; CDR3nt: TGTGCCAGCAGGCCGTCCGGGACAGGGGACACCGGGGAGCTGTTTTTT
d_gene: .; v_gene: TRBV21-1; abundance: .; j_gene: TRBJ1-5; CDR3aa: CASSNRGSNQPQHF; CDR3nt: TGTGCCAGCAGCAATCGCGGAAGCAATCAGCCCCAGCATTTT
d_gene: .; v_gene: TRBV14; abundance: once; j_gene: TRBJ2-7; CDR3aa: CASSPGVGNYEQYF; CDR3nt: TGTGCCAGCAGTCCAGGGGTGGGCAACTACGAGCAGTACTTC
d_gene: TRBD1; v_gene: TRBV18; abundance: once; j_gene: TRBJ2-1; CDR3aa: CASSPGTGNYNEQFF; CDR3nt: TGTGCCAGCTCACCCGGGACAGGGAATTACAATGAGCAGTTCTTC